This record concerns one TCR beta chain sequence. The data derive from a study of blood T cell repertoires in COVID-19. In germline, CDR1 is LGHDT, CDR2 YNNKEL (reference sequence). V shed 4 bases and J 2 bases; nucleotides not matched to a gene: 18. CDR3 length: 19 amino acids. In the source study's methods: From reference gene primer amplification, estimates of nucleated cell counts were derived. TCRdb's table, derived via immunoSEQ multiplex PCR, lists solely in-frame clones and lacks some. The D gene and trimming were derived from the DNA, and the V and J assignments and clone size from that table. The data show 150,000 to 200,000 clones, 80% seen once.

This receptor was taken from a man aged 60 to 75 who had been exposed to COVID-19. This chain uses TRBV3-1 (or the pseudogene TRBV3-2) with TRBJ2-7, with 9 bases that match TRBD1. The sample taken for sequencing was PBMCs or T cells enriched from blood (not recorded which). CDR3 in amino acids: CASSPTGTGRTRNPYEQYF. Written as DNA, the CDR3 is TGTGCCAGCAGCCCTACCGGGACAGGGAGAACGCGGAACCCCTACGAGCAGTACTTC.